The next 17 T cell receptor beta chains were all read from a single sample in a study of glioma-infiltrating T cells after dendritic cell vaccination. Profiling relied on immunoSEQ multiplex PCR, and the TCRdb table lists in-frame clones only, not all of them. The sample carries about 64,000 clones, 82% recorded once. The material was blood, obtained before dendritic cell vaccination. The receptors originated from a human donor with glioblastoma.

This chain links TRBV6-1 with TRBJ2-1; tentative D call: TRBD2 (5 bases). In germline, CDR1 is MNHNS, CDR2 SASEGT. V was trimmed by 3 bases and J by 6 bases, leaving 15 bases between them. The CDR3 has 15 residues. This CDR3 reads CASSETRGKGNEQFF. In DNA form, the CDR3 reads TGTGCCAGCAGTGAGACAAGAGGGAAGGGCAATGAGCAGTTCTTC.

The V call is TRBV7-9, the J call TRBJ2-5; D remains ambiguous. The V gene lost 2 bases and the J gene lost 1 base, with 8 bases spanning the gap. Per the germline V gene, CDR1 is SEHNR and CDR2 is FQNEAQ (reference sequence). CDR3 length: 14 amino acids. CDR3 protein: CASSLWQIQETQYF. The CDR3 bases are TGTGCCAGCAGCTTATGGCAGATCCAAGAGACCCAGTACTTC. The full variable domain, completed using reference TRBV7-9 and TRBJ2-5, is DTGVSQNPRHKITKRGQNVTFRCDPISEHNRLYWYRQTLGQGPEFLTYFQNEAQLEKSRLLSDRFSAERPKGSFSTLEIQRTEQGDSAMYLCASSLWQIQETQYFGPGTRLLVL.

A few counts support this clone. This rearrangement joins TRBV5-6 to TRBJ2-7; D is unclear. CDR1 and CDR2 from the germline V gene are SGHDT and YYEEEE. The CDR3 is 16 residues long. V shed 0 bases and J shed 1 base, with 14 bases lying between them. CDR3 region: CASSLAGYSRSYEQYF. The CDR3 DNA follows: TGTGCCAGCAGCTTGGCCGGATACTCCAGGTCCTACGAGCAGTACTTC. The complete variable domain, with remaining parts taken from reference TRBV5-6 and TRBJ2-7, reads DAGVTQSPTHLIKTRGQQVTLRCSPKSGHDTVSWYQQALGQGPQFIFQYYEEEERQRGNFPDRFSGHQFPNYSSELNVNALLLGDSALYLCASSLAGYSRSYEQYFGPGTRLTVT.

The V and J genes are TRBV4-1 and TRBJ2-5; 8 nucleotides agree with TRBD2. Germline V lookup: CDR1 MGHRA, CDR2 YSYEKL. The CDR3 spans 15 residues. V lost 0 bases to trimming and J lost 5 bases; unmatched junction nucleotides: 5. Here the CDR3 DNA reads TGCGCCAGCAGCCAAGATAGGGGACTAGGGGAGACCCAGTACTTC. Translating gives CASSQDRGLGETQYF.

The CDR3 reads CASSGLTSSNYGYTF. As DNA, the CDR3 is TGTGCCAGCAGTGGGTTGACAAGCTCTAACTATGGCTACACCTTC. J is TRBJ1-2 and V is TRBV2; no reliable D call. Per germline, CDR1 SNHLY and CDR2 FYNNEI. The ends were cut back, 4 bases at V and 0 bases at J, with 12 bases in the middle. The CDR3 length is 15 residues. The whole variable domain, filled in from reference TRBV2 and TRBJ1-2, reads EPEVTQTPSHQVTQMGQEVILRCVPISNHLYFYWYRQILGQKVEFLVSFYNNEISEKSEIFDDQFSVERPDGSNFTLKIRSTKLEDSAMYFCASSGLTSSNYGYTFGSGTRLTVV.

The chain has TRBV4-2 and TRBJ2-1, with 8 bases fitting TRBD1. Germline CDR1 is LGHNA and CDR2 is YNFKEQ. The CDR3 totals 17 residues. The V segment lost 1 base and the J segment 1 base; nucleotides outside the gene matches: 6. The CDR3 loop reads CASSQVRTGSSYNEQFF. The CDR3 DNA reads TGTGCCAGCAGCCAAGTCAGGACAGGGTCTTCCTACAATGAGCAGTTCTTC.

The chain is built from TRBV7-9 and TRBJ1-4; possible D gene TRBD1, 6 bases. Trimming cost V 3 bases and J 6 bases, with 11 bases left between them. The germline CDR1 and CDR2 sequences are SEHNR and FQNEAQ (reference sequence). The CDR3 length is 14 residues. CDR3: CASSFRAGDEKLFF. CDR3 nucleotides: TGTGCCAGCAGCTTTCGGGCAGGGGATGAAAAACTGTTTTTT. Combining the CDR3 with reference TRBV7-9 and TRBJ1-4 gives the whole variable domain DTGVSQNPRHKITKRGQNVTFRCDPISEHNRLYWYRQTLGQGPEFLTYFQNEAQLEKSRLLSDRFSAERPKGSFSTLEIQRTEQGDSAMYLCASSFRAGDEKLFFGSGTQLSVL.

The chain carries TRBV11-3 and TRBJ2-1; D unclear. V dropped 3 bases and J dropped 7 bases, with 7 bases sitting between them. CDR1 is SGHNT, CDR2 YENEEA, per germline. CDR3 length: 12 amino acids. The CDR3: CASSFSRNEQFF. The CDR3 nucleotides read TGTGCCAGCAGCTTTTCGCGGAATGAGCAGTTCTTC.

This chain connects TRBV4-1 to TRBJ2-3, with TRBD2 identical over 7 bases. The V gene's germline CDR1 is MGHRA and CDR2 YSYEKL. This CDR3 comprises 18 residues. V shed 3 bases, J shed 1 base, and the junction held 13 bases outside the gene matches. CDR3 region: CASSHALSGGGRTDTQYF. CDR3 in DNA: TGCGCCAGCAGCCATGCTCTATCCGGCGGGGGACGCACAGATACGCAGTATTTT.

The chain recombines TRBV5-1 with TRBJ2-1, with 14 bases lining up with TRBD2. V shed 4 bases and J 10 bases; nucleotides not matched to a gene: 13. Germline-derived CDR1 and CDR2 are SGHRS and YFSETQ. The CDR3 spans 17 residues. The CDR3 reads CASSPQPTSGGAREQFF. The DNA for the CDR3 is TGCGCCAGCAGCCCGCAACCGACTAGCGGGGGGGCAAGGGAGCAGTTCTTC.

The rearrangement joins TRBV9 to TRBJ2-7; tentative D call: TRBD2 (5 bases). This CDR3 is 16 amino acids long. Germline lookup yields CDR1 SGDLS and CDR2 YYNGEE. The ends were cut back, 4 bases at V and 2 bases at J, with 19 bases in the middle. CDR3 amino acids: CASSLSGAAAAYEQYF. The CDR3 nucleotides read TGTGCCAGCAGCCTAAGCGGCGCAGCTGCCGCCTACGAGCAGTACTTC.

The chain couples TRBV5-1 to TRBJ2-5; D might be TRBD2 (6 bases). CDR3 length: 15 amino acids. V dropped 3 bases and J dropped 1 base, with 13 bases sitting between them. From germline, CDR1 is SGHRS and CDR2 YFSETQ. CDR3 in DNA: TGCGCCAGCAGCTCGGAGAGCGGGCCCCAAGAGACCCAGTACTTC. Protein product: CASSSESGPQETQYF.

The chain uses TRBV7-8 and TRBJ1-6, with 9 bases lining up with TRBD1. The germline V gene encodes CDR1 SGHVS and CDR2 FQNEAQ. CDR3 length: 15 amino acids. V was pared by 5 bases and J by 9 bases, with 8 bases of the junction left unmatched. The CDR3 nucleotides are TGTGCCAGCAGCGCAAAACAGGGGGCGGGTTCACCCCTCCACTTT. This encodes CASSAKQGAGSPLHF.

This sequence joins TRBV29-1 and TRBJ2-6, with D tentatively TRBD2 (5 bases). This CDR3 is 14 amino acids long. Between the trimmed V and J ends, which lost 4 bases and 4 bases, there was a span of 11 bases. Germline V gene data show CDR1 as SQVTM and CDR2 as ANQGSEA. The CDR3 DNA sequence: TGCAGCGTTGGAGGGCAGGCGGGGGCCAACGTCCTGACTTTC. Amino acids: CSVGGQAGANVLTF.

The V and J genes are TRBV11-2 and TRBJ1-2; the D is unclear. The CDR3 is made up of 14 amino acids. V gave up 0 bases and J gave up 2 bases, with 7 bases separating them. Germline values: CDR1 SGHAT, CDR2 FQNNGV. CDR3 DNA sequence: TGTGCCAGCAGCTTAGATCCGCTAAACTATGGCTACACCTTC. It codes for CASSLDPLNYGYTF.

This chain connects TRBV2 to TRBJ1-2; no clear D. The germline V gene encodes CDR1 SNHLY and CDR2 FYNNEI. This CDR3 spans 14 amino acids. V lost 6 bases and J 1 base, leaving 12 bases between the germline ends. Here the CDR3 DNA reads TGTGCCAGCAGAAGAGGGCACCTTAACTATGGCTACACCTTC. Translating it yields CASRRGHLNYGYTF. Variable domain in full (rest from reference TRBV2 and TRBJ1-2): EPEVTQTPSHQVTQMGQEVILRCVPISNHLYFYWYRQILGQKVEFLVSFYNNEISEKSEIFDDQFSVERPDGSNFTLKIRSTKLEDSAMYFCASRRGHLNYGYTFGSGTRLTVV.

The J gene is TRBJ1-2, the V gene TRBV10-2; 7 bases are shared with TRBD1. Germline lookup yields CDR1 WSHSY and CDR2 SAAADI. V shed 10 bases and J 6 bases; nucleotides not matched to a gene: 14. The CDR3 loop spans 14 amino acids. The CDR3 DNA reads as TGCGCCACCCAGACAGGGCCGAATGTGGATGGCTACACCTTC. It specifies CATQTGPNVDGYTF.